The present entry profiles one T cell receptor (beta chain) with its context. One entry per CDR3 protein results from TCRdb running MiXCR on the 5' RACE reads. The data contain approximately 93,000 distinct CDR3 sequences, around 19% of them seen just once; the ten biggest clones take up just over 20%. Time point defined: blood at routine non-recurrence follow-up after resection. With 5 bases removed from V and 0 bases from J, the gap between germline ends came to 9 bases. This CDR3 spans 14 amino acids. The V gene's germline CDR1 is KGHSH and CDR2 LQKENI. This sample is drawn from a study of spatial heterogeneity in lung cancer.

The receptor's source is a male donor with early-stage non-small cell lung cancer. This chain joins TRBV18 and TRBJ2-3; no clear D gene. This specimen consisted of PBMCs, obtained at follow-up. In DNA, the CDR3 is TGTGCCAGCTCAGCGGCCTCTAGCACAGATACGCAGTATTTT. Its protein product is CASSAASSTDTQYF.